The 24 T cell receptor beta chains presented below share a single source sample, sequenced in a study of early T cells in non-severe SARS-CoV-2 infection (dated by TCRdb to about 2021). Library preparation used 5' RACE. These reads were obtained on a NextSeq 500. The public reads were quality trimmed at Q25 with fastp and then assembled into clones with MiXCR by TCRdb, keeping productive beta chains. Rows with a matching CDR3 protein are joined into one entry that keeps the most common DNA and genes. This sample comprises some 81,000 distinct CDR3 sequences, roughly 9.6% of them detected only once. The ten top clones hold approximately 4.9% of the sample. The sample was whole blood. The source is an adult who was a healthcare worker with PCR-confirmed SARS-CoV-2 infection or an uninfected control (not recorded which).

This clonotype was observed many times. This chain connects TRBV28 to TRBJ2-1; 8 bases fit TRBD2. After removal of 2 bases from V and 7 bases from J, the junction contained 7 bases not matched to a gene. This CDR3 spans 15 amino acids. Germline-derived CDR1 and CDR2 are MDHEN and SYDVKM. CDR3 region: CASSLAGGMLNEQFF. In DNA, the CDR3 is TGTGCCAGCAGTTTAGCGGGAGGTATGCTGAATGAGCAGTTCTTC.

This clonotype occurred a few times. V and J are TRBV28 and TRBJ2-4, with a weak D call TRBD1 (6 bases). This CDR3 has 13 residues. Germline CDR1 MDHEN, CDR2 SYDVKM. V was cut by 6 bases and J by 8 bases, with 14 bases left in between. The CDR3 DNA reads as TGTGCCAGCAGATCAGGGGCGGAGGACATTCAGTACTTC. Its translation is CASRSGAEDIQYF.

The V and J genes are TRBV6-1 and TRBJ1-2; TRBD1 aligns across 8 bases. The CDR3 contains 16 residues. After removal of 6 bases from V and 2 bases from J, the junction contained 11 bases not matched to a gene. Germline assignment: CDR1 MNHNS and CDR2 SASEGT. CDR3 region: CASRGGTGDRNYGYTF. Written as DNA, the CDR3 is TGTGCCAGCAGGGGGGGGACAGGCGATCGAAACTATGGCTACACCTTC.

This clonotype has at least ten counts. This chain links TRBV12-3 or TRBV12-4 with TRBJ2-1; D is perhaps TRBD2 (6 bases). Trimming stripped 3 bases from V and 11 bases from J, with 17 bases between. This CDR3 comprises 14 residues. The CDR3 loop is CASSFGGETPKQFF. Written as DNA, the CDR3 is TGTGCCAGCAGTTTTGGCGGGGAGACCCCTAAGCAGTTCTTC.

There are many counts of this clonotype. This chain links TRBV6-1 with TRBJ1-5, with D unclear. Per the germline V gene, CDR1 is MNHNS and CDR2 is SASEGT. The CDR3 runs 14 residues. Trimming removed 10 bases at V and 3 bases at J, with 16 bases between. This chain's CDR3 is CATQGMQDNQPQHF. DNA for the CDR3: TGTGCCACCCAAGGGATGCAGGACAATCAGCCCCAGCATTTT.

This clonotype has a count of ten or more. V and J are TRBV7-2 and TRBJ1-1; D is uncertain. Trimming pared 5 bases from V and 1 base from J, leaving 14 bases between. The CDR3 totals 15 residues. CDR1 and CDR2 from the germline V gene are SGHTA and FQGNSA. The CDR3 reads CASSRDGVRNTEAFF. The CDR3 coding sequence is TGTGCCAGCAGCCGTGACGGGGTTAGGAACACTGAAGCTTTCTTT.

This clonotype was observed many times. The J gene is TRBJ2-1, the V gene TRBV5-1; 9 nucleotides align to TRBD2. V shed 3 bases, J shed 0 bases, and the junction held 10 bases outside the gene matches. Germline CDR1 reads SGHRS; CDR2 reads YFSETQ. CDR3 size: 18 residues. Written as DNA, the CDR3 is TGCGCCAGCAGCTGGGGACTAGCTCTATCCCGCTCCTACAATGAGCAGTTCTTC. It encodes CASSWGLALSRSYNEQFF.

This clonotype has a handful of counts. The chain combines TRBV24-1 with TRBJ1-2; D is perhaps TRBD1 (5 bases). V was pared by 3 bases and J by 2 bases, with 18 bases between. Per germline, CDR1 KGHDR and CDR2 SFDVKD. This CDR3 spans 17 amino acids. The CDR3 coding sequence is TGTGCCACCAGTGATCCCACCCGCGGCGGGGCGAACTATGGCTACACCTTC. Its translation: CATSDPTRGGANYGYTF.

This clonotype was seen more than once but under ten times. The chain combines TRBV5-4 with TRBJ2-1, with D perhaps being TRBD1 or TRBD2 (5 bases each). Trimming shortened V by 4 bases and J by 8 bases, and 16 bases separated the two germline ends. CDR3 length equals 14 residues. Germline V gene data show CDR1 as SGHNT and CDR2 as YYREEE (reference sequence). The CDR3 protein is CASSPGDGGYEQFF. CDR3 bases: TGTGCCAGCAGCCCCGGCGATGGGGGATATGAGCAGTTCTTC. Drawing the rest from reference TRBV5-4 and TRBJ2-1, the complete variable domain is ETGVTQSPTHLIKTRGQQVTLRCSSQSGHNTVSWYQQALGQGPQFIFQYYREEENGRGNFPPRFSGLQFPNYSSELNVNALELDDSALYLCASSPGDGGYEQFFGPGTRLTVL.

This clonotype was found many times. V usage is TRBV6-2 or TRBV6-3 and J usage is TRBJ2-2; D is perhaps TRBD2 (6 bases). This CDR3 comprises 15 residues. Germline V gene sequence: CDR1 MNHEY, CDR2 SVGEGT. V lost 6 bases to trimming and J lost 6 bases, with 17 bases between them. CDR3 nucleotides: TGTGCCAGCAGACCTCCCGTGAGACTAGCCGGGGAGCTGTTTTTT. Translating gives CASRPPVRLAGELFF.

Concerning this clonotype itself: A much larger clonotype is one base distant, so this may be a read error. CDR3: CASSLRGETNEKLSF. CDR3 DNA: TGTGCCAGCAGTTTAAGGGGAGAAACTAATGAAAAACTGTCTTTT. The chain combines TRBV28 with TRBJ1-4; D is possibly TRBD1 (5 bases). The CDR3 consists of 15 residues. Germline V CDR1 and CDR2: MDHEN, SYDVKM. The whole variable domain, filled in from reference TRBV28 and TRBJ1-4, reads DVKVTQSSRYLVKRTGEKVFLECVQDMDHENMFWYRQDPGLGLRLIYFSYDVKMKEKGDIPEGYSVSREKKERFSLILESASTNQTSMYLCASSLRGETNEKLSFGSGTQLSVL.

This clonotype occurred many times. The CDR3 DNA follows: TGTGCCAGCTATAGCCCCTTGGGGGACAATGAGCAGTTCTTC. Translation: CASYSPLGDNEQFF. The chain uses TRBV28 and TRBJ2-1; D is tentatively TRBD1 or TRBD2 (5 bases each). V gave up 8 bases and J gave up 5 bases, with 16 bases separating them. The CDR3 loop spans 14 amino acids. Germline V gene data show CDR1 as MDHEN and CDR2 as SYDVKM.

In this sample, this clonotype turned up a few times. This sequence joins TRBV2 and TRBJ2-7; no firm D call. V lost 2 bases, J lost 5 bases, and 10 bases lay in between. The CDR3 has 13 amino acids. From germline, CDR1 is SNHLY and CDR2 FYNNEI. The CDR3 coding sequence is TGTGCCAGCAGTGAAATTAACAGTCACGAGCAGTACTTC. As protein: CASSEINSHEQYF.

The V and J genes are TRBV2 and TRBJ1-2, with D unclear. Per the germline V gene, CDR1 is SNHLY and CDR2 is FYNNEI. Trimming removed 5 bases from V and 5 bases from J, with 6 bases in between. This CDR3 comprises 11 residues. CDR3 sequence: CASSSGYGYTF. DNA of the CDR3: TGTGCCAGCAGTAGTGGGTATGGCTACACCTTC.

This clonotype was detected a few times. The V and J genes are TRBV20-1 and TRBJ2-3, with 10 nucleotides matching TRBD1. The CDR3 is 18 residues long. Germline V lookup: CDR1 DFQATT, CDR2 SNEGSKA (reference sequence). Trimming cost V 4 bases and J 2 bases; bases outside gene matches: 15. The CDR3 loop is CSANILPGQGIFTDTQYF. Written as DNA, the CDR3 is TGCAGTGCTAACATACTCCCGGGACAGGGGATTTTCACAGATACGCAGTATTTT.

The chain links TRBV12-3 or TRBV12-4 to TRBJ1-6; TRBD1 is a possible D gene (6 bases). The V and J ends lost 7 bases and 14 bases respectively, with 15 bases between them. The CDR3 is 12 residues long. Here the CDR3 reads CASNSGAGSLHF. In DNA, the CDR3 is TGTGCCAGCAACTCAGGGGCGGGATCCCTCCACTTT.

The V gene is TRBV12-3 or TRBV12-4, the J gene TRBJ2-1; D uncertain. CDR3 length equals 15 residues. V lost 1 base and J lost 4, with 11 bases in between. The DNA of the CDR3 is TGTGCCAGCAGTTTAGGGCTGGGAACGTACAATGAGCAGTTCTTC. Its translation: CASSLGLGTYNEQFF.

This clonotype was counted between two and nine times. The rearrangement links TRBV19 to TRBJ1-2, with D unclear. With 2 bases removed from V and 5 bases from J, the gap between germline ends came to 9 bases. Germline V gene sequence: CDR1 LNHDA, CDR2 SQIVND (reference sequence). This CDR3 has 13 amino acids. The DNA for the CDR3 is TGTGCCAGTAGTATACGGACGGATTATGGCTACACCTTC. Encoded protein: CASSIRTDYGYTF.

The chain carries TRBV7-2 and TRBJ1-1, with 7 nucleotides matching TRBD1. Germline V gene sequence: CDR1 SGHTA, CDR2 FQGNSA. The V segment lost 5 bases and the J segment 2 bases; nucleotides outside the gene matches: 5. The CDR3 is made up of 14 amino acids. CDR3 nucleotide sequence: TGTGCCAGCAGCCGAATAGGGGGCAACACTGAAGCTTTCTTT. This translates into CASSRIGGNTEAFF. The full variable domain, completed using reference TRBV7-2 and TRBJ1-1, is GAGVSQSPSNKVTEKGKDVELRCDPISGHTALYWYRQSLGQGLEFLIYFQGNSAPDKSGLPSDRFSAERTGGSVSTLTIQRTQQEDSAVYLCASSRIGGNTEAFFGQGTRLTVV.

This clonotype was picked up many times. The V call is TRBV9, the J call TRBJ2-7; perhaps D is TRBD1 or TRBD2 (6 bases each). The germline V gene has CDR1 SGDLS and CDR2 YYNGEE. Trimming stripped 0 bases from V and 2 bases from J, with 9 bases between. The CDR3 is 14 residues long. The CDR3 loop reads CASSVGGGPYEQYF. The CDR3 nucleotides are TGTGCCAGCAGCGTAGGTGGGGGGCCCTACGAGCAGTACTTC.

This clonotype has at least ten counts. The chain recombines TRBV19 with TRBJ1-5; D is unresolved. Germline V gene lookup returns CDR1 LNHDA and CDR2 SQIVND (reference sequence). The CDR3 spans 12 residues. V lost 8 bases and J 7 bases, leaving 12 bases between the germline ends. CDR3 in DNA: TGTGCCAGTTCGGGAATCGGGCAGCCCCAGCATTTT. Protein: CASSGIGQPQHF.

The chain links TRBV29-1 to TRBJ2-7; D might be TRBD1 (5 bases). The CDR3 contains 12 residues. V was trimmed by 6 bases and J by 5 bases, leaving 14 bases between them. Germline V gene lookup returns CDR1 SQVTM and CDR2 ANQGSEA. CDR3 residues: CSVRAQTHEQYF. CDR3 nucleotides: TGCAGCGTCAGGGCCCAAACCCACGAGCAGTACTTC.

This clonotype was counted only a few times. The gene calls are TRBV3-1 and TRBJ2-1, with D tentatively TRBD1 (5 bases). Germline CDR1 reads LGHDT; CDR2 reads YNNKEL (reference sequence). CDR3 length: 13 amino acids. V was shortened by 3 bases and J by 15 bases, with 18 bases between the two germline ends. The CDR3 DNA reads TGTGCCAGCAGCCAGTCAAATAGGGGTGTATCGTTCTTC. It translates to CASSQSNRGVSFF.

Many counts were recorded for this clonotype. V gene TRBV14 combines with J gene TRBJ2-4; maybe TRBD1 (7 bases). V was cut by 9 bases and J by 6 bases, with 12 bases left in between. CDR3 length: 12 residues. Looked up from germline, CDR1 is SGHDN and CDR2 is FVKESK. CDR3 sequence reads: CASGGTANIQYF. CDR3 bases: TGTGCCAGTGGCGGGACAGCAAACATTCAGTACTTC.